These 18 T cell receptor beta chains originate from one sample sequenced in a study of T-cell reconstitution after alpha-beta-depleted transplantation in children. For TCRbeta, the library was prepared with unique molecular identifiers. TCRdb reanalysed the PCR reads using MiXCR and keeps one entry per CDR3 protein. This sample yields under 400,000 distinct CDR3 sequences, of which about a quarter are seen a single time; about 10% belongs to the top ten. Material: PBMCs, mostly from graft donor cells, obtained 180 days after TCRalphabeta/CD19-depleted stem cell transplant. The receptors shown here come from a male patient younger than 18 who had a stem cell transplant for acute lymphoblastic leukemia, so the T cells may come from the graft donor.

This rearrangement joins TRBV4-1 to TRBJ2-1; the D is unclear. Trimming left V 1 base short and J 4 bases short, with 14 bases between. There are 16 residues in the CDR3. Germline CDR1 reads MGHRA; CDR2 reads YSYEKL. CDR3 protein: CASSQGLGIGYNEQFF. The CDR3, as DNA: TGCGCCAGCAGCCAAGGCCTCGGAATCGGATACAATGAGCAGTTCTTC.

This clonotype was counted a few times. The chain uses TRBV3-1 and TRBJ2-1; 15 bases are a match to TRBD2. Trimming cost V 8 bases and J 7 bases; bases outside gene matches: 9. The CDR3 runs to 16 residues. Germline lookup yields CDR1 LGHDT and CDR2 YNNKEL (reference sequence). CDR3 region: CASSGGTSGRNNEQFF. CDR3 nucleotides: TGTGCCAGCTCGGGGGGGACTAGCGGGAGGAATAATGAGCAGTTCTTC.

This clonotype was counted a few times. CDR3 DNA sequence: TGTGCCAGCAGCATCTCCGGGACAGATCTCTACGAGCAGTACTTC. It encodes CASSISGTDLYEQYF. The rearrangement joins TRBV9 to TRBJ2-7, with TRBD1 matching over 7 bases. CDR3 length equals 15 residues. V shed 4 bases, J shed 3 bases, and the junction held 10 bases outside the gene matches. Germline V gives CDR1 SGDLS, CDR2 YYNGEE. The full variable domain, with the rest looked up from reference TRBV9 and TRBJ2-7, is DSGVTQTPKHLITATGQRVTLRCSPRSGDLSVYWYQQSLDQGLQFLIQYYNGEERAKGNILERFSAQQFPDLHSELNLSSLELGDSALYFCASSISGTDLYEQYFGPGTRLTVT.

There are a few counts of this clonotype. The gene calls are TRBV4-1 and TRBJ2-2, with 7 bases lining up with TRBD2. The CDR3 is 17 residues long. Germline assignment: CDR1 MGHRA and CDR2 YSYEKL. Losses at the gene ends were 0 bases for V and 3 bases for J; bases not matched to a gene: 7. CDR3 nucleotides: TGCGCCAGCAGCCAAGATCGGGGGAGGGCTGACACCGGGGAGCTGTTTTTT. Protein product: CASSQDRGRADTGELFF.

This chain uses TRBV2 with TRBJ1-5; D gene ambiguous. This CDR3 is built from 14 residues. Trimming left V 3 bases short and J 6 bases short, with 12 bases between. The germline V gene encodes CDR1 SNHLY and CDR2 FYNNEI. The CDR3 loop reads CASSEGRVIQPQHF. The CDR3 DNA is TGTGCCAGCAGTGAGGGTAGGGTCATTCAGCCCCAGCATTTT. Variable domain in full (rest from reference TRBV2 and TRBJ1-5): EPEVTQTPSHQVTQMGQEVILRCVPISNHLYFYWYRQILGQKVEFLVSFYNNEISEKSEIFDDQFSVERPDGSNFTLKIRSTKLEDSAMYFCASSEGRVIQPQHFGDGTRLSIL.

CDR3 DNA sequence: TGTGCCAGCAGTTCCAGGGATTATAGCAATCAGCCCCAGCATTTT. Translated, it gives CASSSRDYSNQPQHF. The chain employs TRBV6-5 and TRBJ1-5; maybe TRBD1 (5 bases). V shed 4 bases and J shed 0 bases, with 10 bases lying between them. This CDR3 is built from 15 residues. Per the germline V gene, CDR1 is MNHEY and CDR2 is SVGAGI.

The V call is TRBV5-1, the J call TRBJ2-2, with TRBD2 as a possible D gene (5 bases). The CDR3 sequence is 14 residues long. V was pared by 4 bases and J by 3 bases, with 10 bases between. Germline V gene sequence: CDR1 SGHRS, CDR2 YFSETQ. CDR3 DNA sequence: TGCGCCAGCAGCGGTGGTAGCGACACCGGGGAGCTGTTTTTT. This encodes CASSGGSDTGELFF.

The chain carries TRBV25-1 and TRBJ2-1; a weak D match, TRBD1 (5 bases). Trimming took 2 bases from V and 3 from J, leaving 14 bases between them. Germline CDR1 MGHDK, CDR2 SYGVNS. This CDR3 comprises 16 residues. The CDR3 DNA follows: TGTGCCAGCAGTGAAATCGACAGCCACTTCTACAATGAGCAGTTCTTC. Residues: CASSEIDSHFYNEQFF.

The chain combines TRBV11-2 with TRBJ2-7; TRBD1 matches 9 bases. The ends lost 1 base at V and 3 bases at J; junction bases unmatched: 4. The germline V gene has CDR1 SGHAT and CDR2 FQNNGV. CDR3 size: 15 residues. In DNA form, the CDR3 reads TGTGCCAGCAGCTTAGGGACAGGGGTGCGCTACGAGCAGTACTTC. Translation: CASSLGTGVRYEQYF.

The V call is TRBV29-1, the J call TRBJ1-1; D is unclear. The CDR3 length is 13 residues. The germline gives CDR1 SQVTM, CDR2 ANQGSEA. V was cut by 7 bases and J by 0 bases, with 12 bases left in between. The CDR3 DNA reads as TGCAGCGCCGAGTACAGTCTGAACACTGAAGCTTTCTTT. Protein: CSAEYSLNTEAFF. Full variable domain (missing parts from reference TRBV29-1 and TRBJ1-1): SAVISQKPSRDICQRGTSLTIQCQVDSQVTMMFWYRQQPGQSLTLIATANQGSEATYESGFVIDKFPISRPNLTFSTLTVSNMSPEDSSIYLCSAEYSLNTEAFFGQGTRLTVV.

The chain joins TRBV7-9 to TRBJ1-2, with D unclear. Germline V gene lookup returns CDR1 SEHNR and CDR2 FQNEAQ (reference sequence). V gave up 1 base and J gave up 0 bases, with 3 bases separating them. This CDR3 contains 13 residues. The CDR3 DNA reads as TGTGCCAGCAGCTTAGTTCCTAACTATGGCTACACCTTC. Protein sequence: CASSLVPNYGYTF.

This rearrangement joins TRBV13 to TRBJ2-7; TRBD1 is a possible D gene (5 bases). The germline CDR1 and CDR2 sequences are PRHDT and FYEKMQ (reference sequence). This CDR3 is 13 amino acids long. Trimming removed 4 bases at V and 4 bases at J, with 11 bases between. This CDR3 reads CASSWYDSYEQYF. CDR3 DNA: TGTGCCAGCAGCTGGTACGACAGTTACGAGCAGTACTTC.

This clonotype has only a few counts. The rearrangement links TRBV20-1 to TRBJ2-1, with a tentative D call TRBD2 (6 bases). Germline V gives CDR1 DFQATT, CDR2 SNEGSKA (reference sequence). V lost 7 bases and J lost 4, with 17 bases in between. The CDR3 spans 14 residues. CDR3 coding DNA: TGCAGTGTCCGGCGGGACCATACTTACAATGAGCAGTTCTTC. Translated, it gives CSVRRDHTYNEQFF.

The chain couples TRBV2 to TRBJ2-2, with a tentative D call TRBD1 (6 bases). With 5 bases removed from V and 0 bases from J, the gap between germline ends came to 19 bases. The germline gives CDR1 SNHLY, CDR2 FYNNEI. CDR3 length: 18 amino acids. CDR3 nucleotides: TGTGCCAGCAGTTGGACAGAGCCGGCCCCCGCGAACACCGGGGAGCTGTTTTTT. This gives the protein CASSWTEPAPANTGELFF.

This clonotype was seen a few times. The chain has TRBV5-1 and TRBJ1-2, with TRBD1 matching 7 bases. The length of the CDR3 is 17 residues. Germline loops: CDR1 SGHRS, CDR2 YFSETQ. Trimming took 0 bases from V and 5 from J; bases not matched to a gene: 13. CDR3 coding DNA: TGCGCCAGCAGCTTGGCCGGCGGTTCAGGGGGGTCATATGGCTACACCTTC. Protein: CASSLAGGSGGSYGYTF.

This clonotype was found many times. The gene calls are TRBV2 and TRBJ2-7, with TRBD1 identical over 7 bases. The germline CDR1 and CDR2 sequences are SNHLY and FYNNEI. The CDR3 runs to 14 residues. J lost 6 bases, V lost 4 bases, and 9 bases had no gene match. The chain's CDR3 is CASSGGRQGSEQYF. CDR3 DNA sequence: TGTGCCAGCAGTGGGGGCCGACAGGGATCCGAGCAGTACTTC.

This clonotype turned up a few times. The chain uses TRBV7-6 and TRBJ2-7; D ambiguous. This CDR3 has 13 residues. V lost 4 bases, J lost 0 bases, and 7 bases lay in between. In germline, CDR1 is SGHVS, CDR2 FNYEAQ. CDR3 protein: CASSSYRSYEQYF. DNA of the CDR3: TGTGCCAGCAGCTCCTACCGCTCCTACGAGCAGTACTTC.

Turning to this clonotype: A much larger clone is a single base away; this may be a read error. The chain employs TRBV27 and TRBJ1-3; no firm D call. The CDR3 is 13 amino acids. With 6 bases removed from V and 0 bases from J, the gap between germline ends came to 6 bases. Germline loops: CDR1 MNHEY, CDR2 SMNVEV (reference sequence). For the CDR3, the DNA is TGTGCCAGCAGCTCCAGCTCTGGAAACACCATATATTTT. The encoded protein is CASSSSSGNTIYF.